These 20 T cell receptor beta chains were all obtained from the same sample, sequenced in a study of monozygotic twins with inflammatory bowel disease. TCRdb re-called the 5' RACE reads and gives one entry per CDR3 protein, without DNA. The sample has approximately 140,000 distinct CDR3 sequences. The sample comprised blood. The receptors were gathered from a human donor with ulcerative colitis or Crohn's disease, or a healthy co-twin of an affected twin (not recorded which).

The chain couples TRBV7-6 to TRBJ2-3; TCRdb's D call of TRBD2 is untestable without DNA. The germline V gene encodes CDR1 SGHVS and CDR2 FNYEAQ. This CDR3 has 13 amino acids. The CDR3 sequence: CASSPLVQDTQYF.

The chain recombines TRBV12-3 or TRBV12-4 with TRBJ1-5; the TCRdb call, TRBD1, lacks DNA for checking. This CDR3 is 16 amino acids long. The CDR3 sequence is CASSQQGARSNQPQHF.

V is TRBV9 and J is TRBJ1-1; TCRdb's D call of TRBD1 is untestable without DNA. The CDR3 contains 14 residues. The germline CDR1 and CDR2 sequences are SGDLS and YYNGEE. This CDR3 reads CASSTQTGSGEAFF.

V and J are TRBV9 and TRBJ2-1; the D gene TCRdb calls, TRBD2, cannot be checked with no DNA. Germline V gene data show CDR1 as SGDLS and CDR2 as YYNGEE. The CDR3 loop spans 16 amino acids. The CDR3 protein is CASSVETSGVLNEQFF. Supplemented by reference TRBV9 and TRBJ2-1, the full variable domain reads DSGVTQTPKHLITATGQRVTLRCSPRSGDLSVYWYQQSLDQGLQFLIQYYNGEERAKGNILERFSAQQFPDLHSELNLSSLELGDSALYFCASSVETSGVLNEQFFGPGTRLTVL.

V usage is TRBV10-3 and J usage is TRBJ2-7; the TCRdb D gene call, TRBD1, has no DNA to confirm it. Per the germline V gene, CDR1 is ENHRY and CDR2 is SYGVKD. The CDR3 length is 14 residues. CDR3: CAISGGSSSYEQHF.

The J gene is TRBJ2-7, the V gene TRBV21-1; TCRdb's assignment of TRBD1 cannot be checked, as there is no DNA. TRBV21-1 is designated a pseudogene. The CDR3 totals 17 residues. This CDR3 is CASSKDRHRDGHYEQYF.

Here the CDR3 reads CASSKGQGVYEQYF. The J gene is TRBJ2-7, the V gene TRBV6-1; TCRdb lists TRBD1, though no DNA is available to test this call. Germline CDR1 is MNHNS and CDR2 is SASEGT. This CDR3 region has 14 residues.

CDR3 protein: CASSATGTGDTEAFF. The chain recombines TRBV19 with TRBJ1-1; checking the TCRdb D call of TRBD1 is not possible without DNA. The length of the CDR3 is 15 residues. Germline values: CDR1 LNHDA, CDR2 SQIVND (reference sequence).

The chain has TRBV20-1 and TRBJ1-2; TCRdb's assignment of TRBD1 cannot be checked, as there is no DNA. Looked up from germline, CDR1 is DFQATT and CDR2 is SNEGSKA (reference sequence). The CDR3 has 12 amino acids. The CDR3 region is CSAEEQGYGYTF.

This sequence joins TRBV23-1 and TRBJ2-5; no DNA is available, so the TRBD1 call from TCRdb remains unchecked. TRBV23-1 qualifies as an ORF whose function is uncertain. The CDR3 length is 17 residues. CDR3 residues: CASRPNSGPPHKETQYF.

V usage is TRBV27 and J usage is TRBJ2-3; TCRdb returns TRBD2, unconfirmable since there is no DNA. CDR1 is MNHEY, CDR2 SMNVEV, per germline (reference sequence). This CDR3 comprises 16 residues. The CDR3 sequence is CASSLRLAGATDTQYF.

The chain combines TRBV7-2 with TRBJ2-7; there is no DNA to check the TCRdb D call of TRBD1. There are 15 residues in the CDR3. The V gene's germline CDR1 is SGHTA and CDR2 FQGNSA. CDR3 protein: CASSPGVRTGLKVSF.

CDR3 region: CASSFRDRDNEQFF. The chain carries TRBV5-6 and TRBJ2-1; the D call from TCRdb, TRBD1, cannot be confirmed without DNA. This CDR3 spans 14 amino acids. CDR1 and CDR2 from the germline V gene are SGHDT and YYEEEE. Full variable domain (rest looked up from reference TRBV5-6 and TRBJ2-1): DAGVTQSPTHLIKTRGQQVTLRCSPKSGHDTVSWYQQALGQGPQFIFQYYEEEERQRGNFPDRFSGHQFPNYSSELNVNALLLGDSALYLCASSFRDRDNEQFFGPGTRLTVL.

The chain uses TRBV7-3 and TRBJ1-6. This CDR3 is 15 amino acids long. Germline CDR1 reads SGHTA; CDR2 reads FQGTGA. The CDR3 reads CASSLEAGFNSPLHF.

The gene calls are TRBV6-5 and TRBJ1-5; no DNA is available, so the TRBD1 call from TCRdb remains unchecked. In germline, CDR1 is MNHEY, CDR2 SVGAGI. The CDR3 totals 12 residues. The CDR3 sequence is CASSQYGGPQHF.

This sequence joins TRBV7-2 and TRBJ2-3; the D call of TRBD2 rests on TCRdb alone, since no DNA is present to check it. Germline V gene sequence: CDR1 SGHTA, CDR2 FQGNSA. The CDR3 runs to 14 residues. CDR3 in amino acids: CASSLATLQRGTYF.

The genes are TRBV29-1 and TRBJ2-3; the D call from TCRdb, TRBD2, cannot be confirmed without DNA. CDR3 length: 15 residues. Germline lookup yields CDR1 SQVTM and CDR2 ANQGSEA. CDR3 protein: CSVSPQRGLTDTQYF.

The V and J genes are TRBV7-2 and TRBJ2-7. The CDR3 is 13 amino acids. From germline, CDR1 is SGHTA and CDR2 FQGNSA. This CDR3 reads CASFNFSVEEQYF. The full variable domain, its missing parts supplied by reference TRBV7-2 and TRBJ2-7, is GAGVSQSPSNKVTEKGKDVELRCDPISGHTALYWYRQSLGQGLEFLIYFQGNSAPDKSGLPSDRFSAERTGGSVSTLTIQRTQQEDSAVYLCASFNFSVEEQYFGPGTRLTVT.

V gene TRBV5-1 combines with J gene TRBJ2-7; with no DNA, the TCRdb D assignment of TRBD1 cannot be verified. The CDR3 runs 13 residues. Germline lookup yields CDR1 SGHRS and CDR2 YFSETQ. The CDR3 sequence: CASSTQEVGEQYF.

The rearrangement joins TRBV4-2 to TRBJ2-7. Germline V gives CDR1 LGHNA, CDR2 YNFKEQ. This CDR3 contains 13 residues. This CDR3 reads CASGSRGGYEQYF.